A single T cell receptor (beta chain) is shown here with its context. This sample was included in a study of monozygotic twins with inflammatory bowel disease. There are 15 residues in the CDR3. Germline CDR1 and CDR2: MNHEY and SVGAGI. Two nested PCRs, of approximately 16 and 10 cycles, processed TCRalpha and TCRbeta cDNA. TCRdb re-called the 5' RACE reads; every CDR3 protein appears as one record, without DNA. This table holds about 85,000 distinct CDR3 sequences. Sequencing was done on a sample of blood. The chain has TRBV6-5 and TRBJ2-3; TCRdb returns TRBD2, unconfirmable since there is no DNA. This TCR was recovered from a human donor with ulcerative colitis or Crohn's disease, or a healthy co-twin of an affected twin (not recorded which). The CDR3 loop reads CASSSGGADADTQYF.